The 20 T cell receptor beta chains below all came from one sample that was sequenced in a study of blood T cell repertoires in COVID-19. The table came from immunoSEQ multiplex PCR; TCRdb's copy has only in-frame clones and leaves some out. Among 160,000 or so clones listed, around 81% were seen once. The sequencing sample was made of peripheral blood. Source of these receptors: a man aged 55-75 years with active or convalescent COVID-19.

This CDR3 reads CASSLEPGGVRTEAFF. The CDR3 DNA follows: TGTGCCAGCAGTTTAGAGCCAGGGGGCGTCCGCACTGAAGCTTTCTTT. The chain uses TRBV27 and TRBJ1-1, with 8 bases lining up with TRBD1. V lost 2 bases, J lost 4 bases, and 9 bases stayed unmatched. From germline, CDR1 is MNHEY and CDR2 SMNVEV (reference sequence). The CDR3 is made up of 16 amino acids.

The V call is TRBV7-2, the J call TRBJ2-3; D is possibly TRBD1 (6 bases). V lost 4 bases, J lost 2 bases, and 10 bases lay in between. Germline values: CDR1 SGHTA, CDR2 FQGNSA. This CDR3 has 14 amino acids. CDR3 residues: CASSSRQDTDTQYF. In DNA, the CDR3 is TGTGCCAGCAGCTCTAGACAGGACACAGATACGCAGTATTTT.

The genes are TRBV2 and TRBJ2-2; possibly TRBD1 for D (5 bases). Between the trimmed V and J ends, which lost 7 bases and 0 bases, there was a span of 12 bases. CDR3 length equals 15 residues. Germline V gives CDR1 SNHLY, CDR2 FYNNEI. CDR3 nucleotide sequence: TGTGCCAGCACGGCAGGGCCCTCGAACACCGGGGAGCTGTTTTTT. Encoded protein: CASTAGPSNTGELFF.

This clone was seen a single time. The rearrangement links TRBV3-1 (or the pseudogene TRBV3-2) to TRBJ2-3; 10 bases fit TRBD2. After removal of 1 base from V and 6 bases from J, the junction contained 10 bases not matched to a gene. CDR3 length: 17 residues. Germline lookup yields CDR1 LGHDT and CDR2 YNNKEL (reference sequence). CDR3 in DNA: TGTGCCAGCAGCCAAGCTCCTCCTAGCGGGGGATCGGATACGCAGTATTTT. Translated: CASSQAPPSGGSDTQYF.

The chain joins TRBV5-6 to TRBJ2-7; 11 bases map to TRBD2. The CDR3 contains 16 residues. Looked up from germline, CDR1 is SGHDT and CDR2 is YYEEEE. V lost 5 bases, J lost 7 bases, and 14 bases stayed unmatched. The CDR3: CASSQGRLAGSVEQYF. In nucleotides, the CDR3 is TGTGCCAGCAGTCAGGGTAGACTAGCGGGATCCGTGGAGCAGTACTTC.

This clone is a singleton in its sample. J is TRBJ1-1 and V is TRBV2, with TRBD1 as a possible D gene (5 bases). Germline V gene data show CDR1 as SNHLY and CDR2 as FYNNEI. The germline V and J ends were trimmed by 6 bases and 5 bases, with 13 bases remaining between them. The CDR3 has 13 residues. DNA of the CDR3: TGTGCCAGCAGGTTCCAGGGTACGACTGAAGCTTTCTTT. This sequence encodes CASRFQGTTEAFF.

The V gene is TRBV6-5, the J gene TRBJ1-4; 11 nucleotides line up with TRBD1. Germline values: CDR1 MNHEY, CDR2 SVGAGI. CDR3 length equals 15 residues. The trim removed 11 bases at V and 6 bases at J, leaving 11 bases unmatched. The CDR3 region has the DNA TGTGCCGCCTCACTCGGGACAGGGGGTTATGAAAAACTGTTTTTT. Amino acid sequence: CAASLGTGGYEKLFF.

This clone occurred once. The chain couples TRBV11-2 to TRBJ2-1, with D tentatively TRBD2 (6 bases). CDR1 is SGHAT, CDR2 FQNNGV, per germline. CDR3 length: 16 residues. V shed 2 bases and J shed 2 bases, with 13 bases lying between them. The CDR3 DNA sequence: TGTGCCAGCAGCTTAACTGGCGGGAAGGCCTACAATGAGCAGTTCTTC. It codes for CASSLTGGKAYNEQFF.

The chain joins TRBV5-1 to TRBJ1-6, with a tentative D call TRBD1 (6 bases). The CDR3 contains 14 residues. Germline V gives CDR1 SGHRS, CDR2 YFSETQ. Trimming stripped 2 bases from V and 7 bases from J, with 10 bases between. CDR3: CASSFGTRNSPLHF. CDR3 nucleotides: TGCGCCAGCAGCTTCGGGACACGAAATTCACCCCTCCACTTT.

The CDR3, as DNA: TGCAGCGTCTCCGGGACAGGTAATCAGCCCCAGCATTTT. Translating gives CSVSGTGNQPQHF. The chain is built from TRBV29-1 and TRBJ1-5, with TRBD1 identical over 8 bases. This CDR3 spans 13 amino acids. V shed 6 bases, J shed 4 bases, and the junction held 5 bases outside the gene matches. Germline CDR1 and CDR2: SQVTM and ANQGSEA.

The V gene is TRBV11-2, the J gene TRBJ2-7; D is perhaps TRBD2 (5 bases). The germline CDR1 and CDR2 sequences are SGHAT and FQNNGV. The V end lost 4 bases, the J end lost 4 bases, and 11 bases lay between the germline ends. The CDR3 is 13 amino acids. CDR3: CASSSLAWYEQYF. As DNA, the CDR3 is TGTGCCAGCAGCTCCCTAGCTTGGTACGAGCAGTACTTC.

The chain carries TRBV5-8 and TRBJ2-5; 8 bases are a match to TRBD1. This CDR3 is 14 amino acids long. CDR1 and CDR2 from the germline V gene are SGHTS and YDEGEE. The V segment lost 0 bases and the J segment 5 bases; nucleotides outside the gene matches: 3. The CDR3 here is CASSLGQGHETQYF. In DNA form, the CDR3 reads TGTGCCAGCAGCTTGGGACAGGGGCACGAGACCCAGTACTTC. Filled out from reference TRBV5-8 and TRBJ2-5, the complete variable domain reads EAGVTQSPTHLIKTRGQQATLRCSPISGHTSVYWYQQALGLGLQFLLWYDEGEERNRGNFPPRFSGRQFPNYSSELNVNALELEDSALYLCASSLGQGHETQYFGPGTRLLVL.

This clone was seen repeatedly, ten times or more. The chain couples TRBV23-1 to TRBJ1-3; possible D gene TRBD1, 5 bases. TRBV23-1 is noted as an ORF with a role that remains uncertain. Trimming removed 9 bases at V and 12 bases at J, with 18 bases between. The CDR3 covers 12 residues. CDR3 bases: TGCGCCAGGCAGGGTCCCTTTCCCCGCATATATTTT. It codes for CARQGPFPRIYF.

This clone was seen a single time. The rearrangement uses TRBV28 and TRBJ1-5; no firm D call. CDR3 size: 13 residues. Germline V gene sequence: CDR1 MDHEN, CDR2 SYDVKM. V was clipped by 4 bases and J by 8 bases, with 12 bases between them. CDR3 residues: CASSSYVGEPQHF. Here the CDR3 DNA reads TGTGCCAGCAGTTCCTATGTCGGAGAGCCCCAGCATTTT.

The rearrangement links TRBV5-1 to TRBJ1-4; D gene uncertain. Looked up from germline, CDR1 is SGHRS and CDR2 is YFSETQ. The V gene lost 1 base and the J gene lost 3 bases, with 10 bases spanning the gap. This CDR3 has 15 residues. The CDR3 sequence is CASSLTVTANEKLFF. CDR3 nucleotide sequence: TGCGCCAGCAGCTTGACGGTTACAGCTAATGAAAAACTGTTTTTT.

This chain joins TRBV21-1 and TRBJ2-7; TRBD2, the D gene given by the table, was not confirmed from the DNA. TRBV21-1 is deemed a pseudogene. This CDR3 is 16 amino acids long. The CDR3 loop reads CASSTILETNTYEQYF. The CDR3 DNA follows: TGTGCCAGCAGCACGATCCTAGAAACTAATACCTACGAGCAGTACTTC.

The chain couples TRBV5-1 to TRBJ2-3, with 8 positions matching TRBD1. Unmatched junction bases numbered 7, after V lost 0 bases and J lost 4 bases. The CDR3 has 16 residues. Looked up from germline, CDR1 is SGHRS and CDR2 is YFSETQ. CDR3 coding DNA: TGCGCCAGCAGCTTGGAAAGTCACAGGGGGTCAGATACGCAGTATTTT. Its translation: CASSLESHRGSDTQYF. The whole variable domain, remainder taken from reference TRBV5-1 and TRBJ2-3, is KAGVTQTPRYLIKTRGQQVTLSCSPISGHRSVSWYQQTPGQGLQFLFEYFSETQRNKGNFPGRFSGRQFSNSRSEMNVSTLELGDSALYLCASSLESHRGSDTQYFGPGTRLTVL.

The V and J genes are TRBV18 and TRBJ2-4; a possible D gene is TRBD1 (6 bases). Germline assignment: CDR1 KGHSH and CDR2 LQKENI. The CDR3 loop spans 17 amino acids. Trimming stripped 0 bases from V and 2 bases from J, with 14 bases between. The CDR3 loop reads CASSPPSGTGPKNIQYF. DNA of the CDR3: TGTGCCAGCTCACCACCGTCCGGCACAGGGCCCAAAAACATTCAGTACTTC.

As for this clone: This specimen includes other DNA sequences encoding the same CDR3. The rearrangement links TRBV11-2 to TRBJ2-7, with D perhaps TRBD1 (6 bases). This CDR3 has 13 residues. Germline V gene lookup returns CDR1 SGHAT and CDR2 FQNNGV. The V end was cut by 3 bases, the J end by 2 bases, with 8 bases between. DNA of the CDR3: TGTGCCAGCAGCTTGCAGGGGACCTACGAGCAGTACTTC. Encoded protein: CASSLQGTYEQYF.

The chain is built from TRBV5-6 and TRBJ2-3; tentatively, D is TRBD1 (5 bases). V was pared by 4 bases and J by 6 bases, with 18 bases between. This CDR3 is built from 15 residues. Germline V CDR1 and CDR2: SGHDT, YYEEEE. The CDR3 loop reads CASSATPGRDDTQYF. The CDR3 DNA reads as TGTGCCAGCAGCGCTACTCCAGGGCGCGATGATACGCAGTATTTT. The full variable domain, rest sourced from reference TRBV5-6 and TRBJ2-3, is DAGVTQSPTHLIKTRGQQVTLRCSPKSGHDTVSWYQQALGQGPQFIFQYYEEEERQRGNFPDRFSGHQFPNYSSELNVNALLLGDSALYLCASSATPGRDDTQYFGPGTRLTVL.